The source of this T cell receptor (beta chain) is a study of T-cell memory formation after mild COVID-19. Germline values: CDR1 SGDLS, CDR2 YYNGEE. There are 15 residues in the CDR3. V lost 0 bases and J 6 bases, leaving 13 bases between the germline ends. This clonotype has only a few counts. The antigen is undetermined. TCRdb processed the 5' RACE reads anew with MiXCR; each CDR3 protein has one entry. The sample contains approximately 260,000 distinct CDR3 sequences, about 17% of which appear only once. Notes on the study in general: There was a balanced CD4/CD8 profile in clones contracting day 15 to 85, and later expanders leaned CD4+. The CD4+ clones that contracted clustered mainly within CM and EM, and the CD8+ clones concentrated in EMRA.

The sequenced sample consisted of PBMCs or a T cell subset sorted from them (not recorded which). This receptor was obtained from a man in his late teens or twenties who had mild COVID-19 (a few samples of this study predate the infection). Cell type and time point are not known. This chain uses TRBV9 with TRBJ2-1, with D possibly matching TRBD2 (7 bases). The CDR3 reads CASSVGGGASNEQFF. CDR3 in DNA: TGTGCCAGCAGCGTAGGTGGGGGGGCGTCCAATGAGCAGTTCTTC.